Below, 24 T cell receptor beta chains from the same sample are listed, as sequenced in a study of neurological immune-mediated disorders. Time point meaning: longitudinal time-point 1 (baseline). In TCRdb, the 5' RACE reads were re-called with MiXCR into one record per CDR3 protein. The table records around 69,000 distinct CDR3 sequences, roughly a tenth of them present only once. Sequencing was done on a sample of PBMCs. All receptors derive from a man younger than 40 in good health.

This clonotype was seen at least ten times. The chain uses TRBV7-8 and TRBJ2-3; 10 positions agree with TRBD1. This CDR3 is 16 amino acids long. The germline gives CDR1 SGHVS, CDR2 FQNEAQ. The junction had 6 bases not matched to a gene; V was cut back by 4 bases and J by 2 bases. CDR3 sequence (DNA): TGTGCCAGCAGCTCTAGGACAGGGGGGACCACAGATACGCAGTATTTT. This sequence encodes CASSSRTGGTTDTQYF.

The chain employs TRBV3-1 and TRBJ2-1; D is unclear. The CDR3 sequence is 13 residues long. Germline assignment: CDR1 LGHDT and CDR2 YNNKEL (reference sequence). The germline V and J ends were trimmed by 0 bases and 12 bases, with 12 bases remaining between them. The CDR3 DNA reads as TGTGCCAGCAGCCAAGAGGCCCCGAGAGGGCAGTTCTTC. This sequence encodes CASSQEAPRGQFF.

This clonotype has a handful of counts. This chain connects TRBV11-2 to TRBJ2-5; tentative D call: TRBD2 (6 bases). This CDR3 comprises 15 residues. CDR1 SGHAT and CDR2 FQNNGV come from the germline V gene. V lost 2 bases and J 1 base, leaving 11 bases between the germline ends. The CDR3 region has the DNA TGTGCCAGCAGCTTATTGGGGGACTCCCAAGAGACCCAGTACTTC. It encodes CASSLLGDSQETQYF. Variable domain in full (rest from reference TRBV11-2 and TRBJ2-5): EAGVAQSPRYKIIEKRQSVAFWCNPISGHATLYWYQQILGQGPKLLIQFQNNGVVDDSQLPKDRFSAERLKGVDSTLKIQPAKLEDSAVYLCASSLLGDSQETQYFGPGTRLLVL.

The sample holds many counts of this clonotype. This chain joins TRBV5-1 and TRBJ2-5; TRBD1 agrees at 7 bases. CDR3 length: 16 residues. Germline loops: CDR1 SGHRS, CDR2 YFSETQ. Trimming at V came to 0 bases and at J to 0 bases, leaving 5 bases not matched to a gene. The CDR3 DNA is TGCGCCAGCAGCTTGGGAGCAGGGGGTAACCAAGAGACCCAGTACTTC. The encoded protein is CASSLGAGGNQETQYF.

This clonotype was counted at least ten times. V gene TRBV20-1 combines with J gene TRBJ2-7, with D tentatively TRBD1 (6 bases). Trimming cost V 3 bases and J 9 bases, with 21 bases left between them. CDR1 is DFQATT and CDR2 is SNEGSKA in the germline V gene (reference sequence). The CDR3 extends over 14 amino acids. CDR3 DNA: TGCAGTGCTAGTGCTACGTCCACAGGGACCTCGCAGTACTTC. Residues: CSASATSTGTSQYF.

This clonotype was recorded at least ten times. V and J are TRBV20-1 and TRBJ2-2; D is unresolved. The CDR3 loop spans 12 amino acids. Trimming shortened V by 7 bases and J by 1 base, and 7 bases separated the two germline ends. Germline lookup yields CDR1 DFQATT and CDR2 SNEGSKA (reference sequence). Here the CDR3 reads CSVPGNTGELFF. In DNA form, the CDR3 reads TGCAGTGTACCGGGGAACACCGGGGAGCTGTTTTTT.

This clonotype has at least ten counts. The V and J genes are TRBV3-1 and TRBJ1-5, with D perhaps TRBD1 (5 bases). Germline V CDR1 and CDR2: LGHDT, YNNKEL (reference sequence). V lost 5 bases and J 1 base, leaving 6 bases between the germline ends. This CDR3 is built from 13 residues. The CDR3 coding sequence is TGTGCCAGCAGCTGGGACAGCAATCAGCCCCAGCATTTT. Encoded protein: CASSWDSNQPQHF.

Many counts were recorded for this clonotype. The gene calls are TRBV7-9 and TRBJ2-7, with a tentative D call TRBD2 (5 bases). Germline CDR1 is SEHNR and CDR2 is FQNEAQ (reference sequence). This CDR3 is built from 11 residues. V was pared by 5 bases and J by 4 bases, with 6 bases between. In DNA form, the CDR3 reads TGTGCCAGCAGCCCGGGATACGAGCAGTACTTC. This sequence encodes CASSPGYEQYF.

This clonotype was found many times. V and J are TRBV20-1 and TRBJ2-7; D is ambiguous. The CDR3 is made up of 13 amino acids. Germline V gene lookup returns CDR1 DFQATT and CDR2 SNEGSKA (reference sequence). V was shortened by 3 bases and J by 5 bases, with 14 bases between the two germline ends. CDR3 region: CSASRPAGDEQYF. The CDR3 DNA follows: TGCAGTGCTAGTCGGCCGGCAGGTGACGAGCAGTACTTC.

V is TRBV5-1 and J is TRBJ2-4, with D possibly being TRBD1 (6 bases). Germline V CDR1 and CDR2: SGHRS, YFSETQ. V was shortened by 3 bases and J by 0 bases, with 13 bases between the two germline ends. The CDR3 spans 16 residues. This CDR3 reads CASSSGQPLAKNIQYF. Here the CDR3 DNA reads TGCGCCAGCAGCTCAGGACAGCCGCTAGCCAAAAACATTCAGTACTTC.

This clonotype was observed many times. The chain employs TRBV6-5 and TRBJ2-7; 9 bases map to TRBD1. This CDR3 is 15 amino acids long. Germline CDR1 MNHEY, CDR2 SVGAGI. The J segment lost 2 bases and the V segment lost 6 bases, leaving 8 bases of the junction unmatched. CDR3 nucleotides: TGTGCCAGCAGATCAACAGGGGGCGTAACCTACGAGCAGTACTTC. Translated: CASRSTGGVTYEQYF.

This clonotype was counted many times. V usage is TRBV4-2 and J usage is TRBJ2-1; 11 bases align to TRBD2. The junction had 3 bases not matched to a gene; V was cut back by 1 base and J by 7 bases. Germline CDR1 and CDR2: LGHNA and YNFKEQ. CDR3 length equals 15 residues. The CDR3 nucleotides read TGTGCCAGCAGCCAAGCGGTAGCGGGAGGGAATGAGCAGTTCTTC. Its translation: CASSQAVAGGNEQFF.

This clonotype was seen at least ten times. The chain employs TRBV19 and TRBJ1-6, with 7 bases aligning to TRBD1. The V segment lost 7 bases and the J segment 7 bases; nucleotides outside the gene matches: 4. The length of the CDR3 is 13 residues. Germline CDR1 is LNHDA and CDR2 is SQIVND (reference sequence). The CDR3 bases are TGTGCCAGTACCTCGGACAGGAATTCACCCCTCCACTTT. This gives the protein CASTSDRNSPLHF.

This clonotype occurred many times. The CDR3 DNA reads as TGCGCCAGCAGCCAGACAGGGAGCACAGATACGCAGTATTTT. Its translation: CASSQTGSTDTQYF. V gene TRBV4-1 combines with J gene TRBJ2-3; 7 positions match TRBD1. After removal of 3 bases from V and 0 bases from J, the junction contained 0 bases not matched to a gene. In germline, CDR1 is MGHRA, CDR2 YSYEKL. The CDR3 is 14 amino acids.

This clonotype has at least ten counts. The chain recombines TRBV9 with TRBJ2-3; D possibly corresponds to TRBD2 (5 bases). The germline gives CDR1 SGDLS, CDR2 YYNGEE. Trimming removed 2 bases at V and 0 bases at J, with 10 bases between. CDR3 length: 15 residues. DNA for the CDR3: TGTGCCAGCAGCGTCACGAGACTAAGCACAGATACGCAGTATTTT. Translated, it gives CASSVTRLSTDTQYF.

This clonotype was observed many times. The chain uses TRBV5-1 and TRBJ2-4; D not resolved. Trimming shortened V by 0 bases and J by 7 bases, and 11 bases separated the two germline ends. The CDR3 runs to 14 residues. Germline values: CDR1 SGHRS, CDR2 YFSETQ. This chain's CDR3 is CASSLEREGNIQYF. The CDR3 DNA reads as TGCGCCAGCAGCTTGGAAAGGGAAGGGAACATTCAGTACTTC.

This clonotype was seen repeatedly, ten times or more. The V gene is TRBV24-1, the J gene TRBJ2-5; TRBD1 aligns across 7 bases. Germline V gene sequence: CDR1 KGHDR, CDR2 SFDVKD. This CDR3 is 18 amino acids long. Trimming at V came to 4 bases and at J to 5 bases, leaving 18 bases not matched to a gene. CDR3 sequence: CATSEPGHRGARVETQYF. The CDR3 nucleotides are TGTGCCACCAGTGAACCGGGACACAGGGGAGCGAGGGTGGAGACCCAGTACTTC.

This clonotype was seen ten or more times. The CDR3 DNA reads as TGTGCCAGCCGCCGACTAGCGGGAGTCTACAATGAGCAGTTCTTC. This codes for CASRRLAGVYNEQFF. The V gene is TRBV7-6, the J gene TRBJ2-1; TRBD2 matches at 12 bases. From germline, CDR1 is SGHVS and CDR2 FNYEAQ. The CDR3 length is 15 residues. Unmatched junction bases numbered 5, after V lost 8 bases and J lost 3 bases.

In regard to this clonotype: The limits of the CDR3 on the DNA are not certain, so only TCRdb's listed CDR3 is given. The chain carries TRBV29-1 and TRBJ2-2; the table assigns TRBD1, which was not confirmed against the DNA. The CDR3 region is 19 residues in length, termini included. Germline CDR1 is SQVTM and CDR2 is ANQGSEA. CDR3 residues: CSVESRDDIQYFGAGELFF.

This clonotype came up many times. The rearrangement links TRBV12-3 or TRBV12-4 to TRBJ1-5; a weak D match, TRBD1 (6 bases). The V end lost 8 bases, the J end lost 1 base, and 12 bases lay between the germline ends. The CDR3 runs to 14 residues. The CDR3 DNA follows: TGTGCCAGCGGGCATGACAGGAGCAATCAGCCCCAGCATTTT. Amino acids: CASGHDRSNQPQHF.

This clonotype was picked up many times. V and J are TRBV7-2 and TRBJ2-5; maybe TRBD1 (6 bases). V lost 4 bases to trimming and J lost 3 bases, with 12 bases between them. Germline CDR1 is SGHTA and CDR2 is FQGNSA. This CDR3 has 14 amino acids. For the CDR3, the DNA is TGTGCCAGCAGCTCGACAGGTGCGGAAGAGACCCAGTACTTC. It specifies CASSSTGAEETQYF.

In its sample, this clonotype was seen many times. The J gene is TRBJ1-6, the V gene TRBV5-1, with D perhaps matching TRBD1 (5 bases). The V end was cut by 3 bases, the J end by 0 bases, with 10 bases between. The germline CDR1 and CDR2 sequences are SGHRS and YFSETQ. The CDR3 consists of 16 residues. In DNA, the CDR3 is TGCGCCAGCAGCTGGGACGCAAGCTCCTATAATTCACCCCTCCACTTT. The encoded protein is CASSWDASSYNSPLHF. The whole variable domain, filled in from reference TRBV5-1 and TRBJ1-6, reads KAGVTQTPRYLIKTRGQQVTLSCSPISGHRSVSWYQQTPGQGLQFLFEYFSETQRNKGNFPGRFSGRQFSNSRSEMNVSTLELGDSALYLCASSWDASSYNSPLHFGNGTRLTVT.

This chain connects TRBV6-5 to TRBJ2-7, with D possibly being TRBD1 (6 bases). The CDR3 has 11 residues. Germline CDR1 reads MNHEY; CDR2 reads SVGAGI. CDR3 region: CVSDGGSEQYF. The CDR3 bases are TGTGTCAGTGATGGGGGCAGCGAGCAGTACTTC.

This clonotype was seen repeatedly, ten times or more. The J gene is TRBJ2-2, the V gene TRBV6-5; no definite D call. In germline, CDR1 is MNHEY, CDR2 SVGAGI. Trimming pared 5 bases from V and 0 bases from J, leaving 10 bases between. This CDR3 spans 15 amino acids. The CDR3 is CASSPRTANTGELFF. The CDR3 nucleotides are TGTGCCAGCAGTCCCAGAACCGCGAACACCGGGGAGCTGTTTTTT.